This paragraph reports one T cell receptor beta chain. CDR3 length equals 15 residues. J gave up 6 bases and V 0 bases, and 2 bases lay outside the gene matches. CDR1 is LGHDT, CDR2 YNNKEL, per germline (reference sequence). The data were obtained in a study of blood T cell repertoires in COVID-19. In the study overall: Acute and convalescent COVID-19 samples came from the United States, Italy and Spain. PBMCs, B-cell-depleted T cells, or T cells were the source of the cDNA or gDNA that made up the material.

In the study's own analysis: Counts of nucleated cells, estimated from reference gene primer amplification, were obtained. Produced via immunoSEQ multiplex PCR; TCRdb's table is partial and in-frame only. The DNA was the basis for D and trimming; V, J and clone size are from that table. This sample has hundreds of thousands of clones, with approximately 88% found just once. The sequencing sample was made of peripheral blood. The receptor comes from a middle-aged man with acute or convalescent COVID-19. The chain couples TRBV3-1 (or the pseudogene TRBV3-2) to TRBJ2-5; 12 bases agree with TRBD2. CDR3 residues: CASSQDLAGGKTQYF. In DNA, the CDR3 is TGTGCCAGCAGCCAAGACCTAGCGGGGGGGAAGACCCAGTACTTC.